This record looks at one T cell receptor (beta chain) sequence and its context. This entry is derived from a study of shared clonotypes between healthy human individuals. Per the authors' pipeline: Junction-only immunoSEQ data arrived without quality scores, meaning filtering differed. This table comes from immunoSEQ multiplex PCR, and its TCRdb copy is limited to in-frame clones, with some not included. V, J and clone size are taken as reported in that table, and D and trimming were inferred from the DNA itself. The table has roughly 500,000 clones, around 78% seen once; the top ten hold 13%. The CDR3 covers 14 residues. Trimming took 0 bases from V and 2 from J, leaving 6 bases between them. The germline CDR1 and CDR2 sequences are SGHRS and YFSETQ.

The chain links TRBV5-1 to TRBJ1-5, with D uncertain. Sequencing was carried out using PBMCs. The TCR sequence derives from a woman in her forties in good health. Some clones in this sample may be carry-over from other donors' samples. CDR3: CASSLEEGNQPQHF. CDR3 DNA: TGCGCCAGCAGCTTGGAGGAGGGCAATCAGCCCCAGCATTTT.